Shown below are 17 T cell receptor beta chains from a single sample sequenced in a study of regulatory T cells in long-lasting Graves disease. TCR beta libraries were built with iRepertoire HTBI primers and Arm-PCR of CDR3 regions. TCRdb reprocessed the multiplex PCR reads via MiXCR and lists one record per CDR3 protein. The sample lists roughly 420,000 distinct CDR3 sequences, around 16% occurring once. The time point denotes: newly diagnosed GD, antithyroid drugs for less than 3 months. From PBMCs, RNA was extracted and then used to make the TCR library. The sequencing here drew on peripheral blood mononuclear cells (PBMCs), taken at new diagnosis, from a patient treated with antithyroid drugs. The receptor source for this set is a female donor with Graves disease.

Details on this clonotype: A single base separates this from a much larger clone, so it may be a read error. The V call is TRBV20-1, the J call TRBJ2-3; tentative D call: TRBD1 (5 bases). Germline-derived CDR1 and CDR2 are DFQATT and SNEGSKA (reference sequence). CDR3 length equals 15 residues. V was shortened by 3 bases and J by 1 base, with 14 bases between the two germline ends. The CDR3 region is CSASPQGRGTDTQYF. CDR3 DNA sequence: TGCAGTGCTAGTCCCCAGGGAAGAGGCACAGATACGCAGTATTTT.

There are many counts of this clonotype. The chain links TRBV6-5 to TRBJ1-2; TRBD1 aligns across 10 bases. CDR3 size: 16 residues. Trimming took 2 bases from V and 7 from J; bases not matched to a gene: 10. The V gene's germline CDR1 is MNHEY and CDR2 SVGAGI. CDR3 in DNA: TGTGCCAGCAGTTACCTTAGAGGACAGGGGGATCGTGGCTACACCTTC. The encoded protein is CASSYLRGQGDRGYTF.

In its sample, this clonotype was seen many times. The chain employs TRBV12-3 or TRBV12-4 and TRBJ1-3, with a tentative D call TRBD1 (6 bases). CDR3 length: 14 residues. V was cut by 7 bases and J by 7 bases, with 17 bases left in between. The CDR3 coding sequence is TGTGCCAGCAAACAAGACAGGCTAGGTAACACCATATATTTT. It yields the protein CASKQDRLGNTIYF.

This clonotype has just a few counts. The chain recombines TRBV7-3 with TRBJ2-1; 8 bases are shared with TRBD2. J was trimmed by 4 bases and V by 4 bases; bases with no gene match: 6. Germline V gene lookup returns CDR1 SGHTA and CDR2 FQGTGA. The CDR3 spans 15 residues. CDR3 residues: CASSSRGGLYNEQFF. For the CDR3, the DNA is TGTGCCAGCAGCTCCCGGGGGGGACTTTACAATGAGCAGTTCTTC.

This clonotype was seen repeatedly, ten times or more. The chain carries TRBV7-9 and TRBJ2-1, with 7 bases matching TRBD2. The CDR3 spans 16 residues. J lost 5 bases, V lost 7 bases, and 14 bases had no gene match. The germline gives CDR1 SEHNR, CDR2 FQNEAQ (reference sequence). The CDR3 coding sequence is TGTGCCAGCAAGGGAGGGGTAGAGTTTTGGGACAATGAGCAGTTCTTC. It translates to CASKGGVEFWDNEQFF. The complete variable domain, with remaining parts taken from reference TRBV7-9 and TRBJ2-1, reads DTGVSQNPRHKITKRGQNVTFRCDPISEHNRLYWYRQTLGQGPEFLTYFQNEAQLEKSRLLSDRFSAERPKGSFSTLEIQRTEQGDSAMYLCASKGGVEFWDNEQFFGPGTRLTVL.

This CDR3 is CASRGLGWQETQYF. The CDR3 DNA sequence: TGTGCCAGCAGGGGACTCGGATGGCAAGAGACCCAGTACTTC. The chain links TRBV12-3 or TRBV12-4 to TRBJ2-5; D perhaps matches TRBD2 (6 bases). Trimming shortened V by 6 bases and J by 2 bases, and 13 bases separated the two germline ends. This CDR3 is 14 amino acids long.

This clonotype appeared many times. The V and J genes are TRBV5-5 and TRBJ1-1; D ambiguous. Germline CDR1 and CDR2: SGHKS and YYEKEE (reference sequence). CDR3 length: 12 amino acids. Trimming took off 0 bases at V and 9 bases at J, with 9 bases between the two ends. The CDR3 sequence is CASSLEDLKAFF. In DNA form, the CDR3 reads TGTGCCAGCAGCTTGGAGGACCTCAAAGCTTTCTTT.

On this clonotype: A much larger clone lies one base from this, so it may be a read error. This rearrangement joins TRBV20-1 to TRBJ2-7; TRBD2 aligns across 12 bases. Germline trimming cut 0 bases from V and 7 bases from J; bases unmatched to any gene: 4. The CDR3 covers 14 residues. Germline V gene data show CDR1 as DFQATT and CDR2 as SNEGSKA (reference sequence). The DNA of the CDR3 is TGCAGTGCTAGAGATCCTAGCGGGAGGGTTGAGCAGTACTTC. The encoded protein is CSARDPSGRVEQYF.

In its sample, this clonotype was seen many times. The rearrangement uses TRBV7-2 and TRBJ2-1; D not resolved. CDR3 length: 14 amino acids. Germline V lookup: CDR1 SGHTA, CDR2 FQGNSA. Deletions cut 5 bases from V and 6 bases from J, with 14 bases between. CDR3 sequence reads: CASSLPPRLNEQFF. Here the CDR3 DNA reads TGTGCCAGCAGCCTTCCTCCCCGCCTCAATGAGCAGTTCTTC.

J is TRBJ2-2 and V is TRBV7-2; maybe TRBD2 (7 bases). The length of the CDR3 is 15 residues. The germline V and J ends were trimmed by 5 bases and 2 bases, with 12 bases remaining between them. The germline gives CDR1 SGHTA, CDR2 FQGNSA. CDR3 protein: CASSEGGKNTGELFF. CDR3 DNA: TGTGCCAGCAGCGAGGGGGGGAAAAACACCGGGGAGCTGTTTTTT.

This clonotype was seen repeatedly, ten times or more. The rearrangement joins TRBV28 to TRBJ2-5; D gene unclear. The germline V gene has CDR1 MDHEN and CDR2 SYDVKM. With 5 bases removed from V and 4 bases from J, the gap between germline ends came to 14 bases. The CDR3 has 14 residues. CDR3 coding DNA: TGTGCCAGCAGTCTTCTAAACCGAATAGAGACCCAGTACTTC. Translating it yields CASSLLNRIETQYF.

This clonotype was counted at least ten times. The chain uses TRBV15 and TRBJ1-5, with 7 bases matching TRBD1. CDR3 length: 15 residues. J gave up 3 bases and V 3 bases, and 5 bases lay outside the gene matches. Germline V CDR1 and CDR2: LNHNV, YYDKDF (reference sequence). CDR3 residues: CATSRPGQINQPQHF. DNA of the CDR3: TGTGCCACCAGCAGGCCGGGACAGATCAATCAGCCCCAGCATTTT.

The chain couples TRBV12-3 or TRBV12-4 to TRBJ2-7; D could derive from TRBD1 or TRBD2 (5 bases each). The germline V and J ends were trimmed by 2 bases and 5 bases, with 16 bases remaining between them. The CDR3 covers 15 residues. In DNA form, the CDR3 reads TGTGCCAGCAGTTTAATTTTGAGGGGAAGCCACGAGCAGTACTTC. It codes for CASSLILRGSHEQYF.

This clonotype occurred many times. The chain combines TRBV6-1 with TRBJ2-7; 8 nucleotides line up with TRBD1. The V segment lost 2 bases and the J segment 2 bases; nucleotides outside the gene matches: 5. CDR1 and CDR2 from the germline V gene are MNHNS and SASEGT. CDR3 length: 15 residues. CDR3 amino acids: CASSEMVTGAYEQYF. CDR3 DNA sequence: TGTGCCAGCAGTGAAATGGTGACAGGGGCCTACGAGCAGTACTTC.

In this sample, this clonotype turned up many times. The chain is built from TRBV9 and TRBJ1-2; 7 nucleotides line up with TRBD1. In germline, CDR1 is SGDLS, CDR2 YYNGEE. V shed 0 bases, J shed 0 bases, and the junction held 8 bases outside the gene matches. This CDR3 region has 17 residues. DNA for the CDR3: TGTGCCAGCAGCGTAGCACTGCAGGGGGGGTCTAACTATGGCTACACCTTC. It yields the protein CASSVALQGGSNYGYTF.

The chain joins TRBV19 to TRBJ2-6, with D hard to call. The CDR3 runs 13 residues. CDR1 and CDR2 (germline): LNHDA, SQIVND (reference sequence). The V end was cut by 7 bases, the J end by 1 base, with 5 bases between. The CDR3 sequence is CASTGSGANVLTF. CDR3 DNA sequence: TGTGCCAGTACTGGGTCTGGGGCCAACGTCCTGACTTTC.

A few counts support this clonotype. At one end, the junction sequence differs from germline, possibly due to a read error. The chain couples TRBV11-2 to TRBJ2-1, with D possibly being TRBD2 (6 bases). Germline CDR1 is SGHAT and CDR2 is FQNNGV. The CDR3 is 17 residues long. The CDR3 DNA sequence: TGTGCCAGCAGCTTAGATGTGTTTGTGGGGGGAAGCAATGAGCAGTCCTTC. It specifies CASSLDVFVGGSNEQSF.